One sample yielded the 24 T cell receptor beta chains listed below, sequenced in a study of shared clonotypes between healthy human individuals. Naive CD8 cells lacked CD45RO, underwent positive selection for CCR7 and left out terminally differentiated effector memory CD45RA+ cells. Method: immunoSEQ multiplex PCR; TCRdb's copy keeps in-frame clones and lacks some. The sample records some 600,000 clones, around 96% being singletons. What was sequenced was naive CD8+ T cells sorted from blood. All receptors derive from a woman aged 30 to 39 in good health.

V gene TRBV19 combines with J gene TRBJ2-2, with D uncertain. The CDR3 extends over 14 amino acids. Per germline, CDR1 LNHDA and CDR2 SQIVND (reference sequence). Trimming took off 3 bases at V and 3 bases at J, with 8 bases between the two ends. The CDR3 sequence: CASSISPDTGELFF. The CDR3 nucleotides are TGTGCCAGTAGTATTAGTCCGGACACCGGGGAGCTGTTTTTT.

V usage is TRBV6-1 and J usage is TRBJ2-2; TRBD1 matches 10 bases. J lost 6 bases, V lost 0 bases, and 10 bases had no gene match. CDR3 length equals 18 residues. CDR1 and CDR2 from the germline V gene are MNHNS and SASEGT. This CDR3 reads CASSEALMTGGRAGELFF. The CDR3 region has the DNA TGTGCCAGCAGTGAAGCCCTAATGACAGGGGGCCGGGCCGGGGAGCTGTTTTTT.

The chain couples TRBV4-1 to TRBJ2-7; tentative D call: TRBD2 (7 bases). The CDR3 loop spans 16 amino acids. V was clipped by 3 bases and J by 1 base, with 16 bases between them. Germline lookup yields CDR1 MGHRA and CDR2 YSYEKL. The CDR3 nucleotides are TGCGCCAGCAGCCACCCCTGGAGGGGGGGGTCCTACGAGCAGTACTTC. Amino acid sequence: CASSHPWRGGSYEQYF.

V and J are TRBV19 and TRBJ2-7; the D is unclear. V was trimmed by 2 bases and J by 1 base, leaving 12 bases between them. The CDR3 extends over 15 amino acids. CDR1 and CDR2 from the germline V gene are LNHDA and SQIVND (reference sequence). In DNA form, the CDR3 reads TGTGCCAGTAGTATAAGGTCCCTGGGTTCCTACGAGCAGTACTTC. It translates to CASSIRSLGSYEQYF. Full variable domain (missing parts from reference TRBV19 and TRBJ2-7): DGGITQSPKYLFRKEGQNVTLSCEQNLNHDAMYWYRQDPGQGLRLIYYSQIVNDFQKGDIAEGYSVSREKKESFPLTVTSAQKNPTAFYLCASSIRSLGSYEQYFGPGTRLTVT.

The chain has TRBV5-4 and TRBJ2-1, with D perhaps matching TRBD1 (5 bases). V was shortened by 6 bases and J by 7 bases, with 8 bases between the two germline ends. Per the germline V gene, CDR1 is SGHNT and CDR2 is YYREEE (reference sequence). This CDR3 contains 11 residues. In nucleotides, the CDR3 is TGTGCCAGCATGTCAGGGAATGAGCAGTTCTTC. This encodes CASMSGNEQFF. Full variable domain (outside the CDR3, taken from reference TRBV5-4 and TRBJ2-1): ETGVTQSPTHLIKTRGQQVTLRCSSQSGHNTVSWYQQALGQGPQFIFQYYREEENGRGNFPPRFSGLQFPNYSSELNVNALELDDSALYLCASMSGNEQFFGPGTRLTVL.

The chain is built from TRBV7-6 and TRBJ2-3; 10 bases align to TRBD2. V was clipped by 4 bases and J by 1 base; unmatched bases: 8. This CDR3 spans 17 amino acids. CDR1 is SGHVS, CDR2 FNYEAQ, per germline. CDR3 bases: TGTGCCAGCAGCTCGACTACTAGCGGGGATGGCACAGATACGCAGTATTTT. Its protein product is CASSSTTSGDGTDTQYF.

The chain joins TRBV11-2 to TRBJ2-7, with 7 bases that match TRBD2. The CDR3 runs 15 residues. The germline V gene encodes CDR1 SGHAT and CDR2 FQNNGV. The trim removed 2 bases at V and 3 bases at J, leaving 7 bases unmatched. Written as DNA, the CDR3 is TGTGCCAGCAGCTTAACGCCTAGCGGACGCTACGAGCAGTACTTC. It is translated as CASSLTPSGRYEQYF.

The chain recombines TRBV28 with TRBJ2-3; possibly TRBD2 for D (6 bases). This CDR3 has 14 residues. Germline V gene lookup returns CDR1 MDHEN and CDR2 SYDVKM. The V and J ends lost 5 bases and 1 base respectively, with 10 bases between them. CDR3 sequence reads: CASSLEGGTDTQYF. For the CDR3, the DNA is TGTGCCAGCAGTCTGGAGGGCGGCACAGATACGCAGTATTTT.

V usage is TRBV2 and J usage is TRBJ2-7, with D perhaps TRBD2 (6 bases). Trimming left V 2 bases short and J 0 bases short, with 11 bases between. Germline V gene data show CDR1 as SNHLY and CDR2 as FYNNEI. The CDR3 length is 15 residues. The DNA for the CDR3 is TGTGCCAGCAGTGAATTAGGAGGGAGCTCCTACGAGCAGTACTTC. Translation gives CASSELGGSSYEQYF.

CDR3 in DNA: TGTGCCAGCAGAACTCCGGGACTAGTTTCAGAGACCCAGTACTTC. Its protein product is CASRTPGLVSETQYF. The genes are TRBV28 and TRBJ2-5; 8 nucleotides agree with TRBD2. CDR3 length equals 15 residues. Germline CDR1 and CDR2: MDHEN and SYDVKM. Trimming cost V 6 bases and J 4 bases; bases outside gene matches: 10.

The chain links TRBV2 to TRBJ2-1; 11 bases fit TRBD2. The ends lost 8 bases at V and 4 bases at J; junction bases unmatched: 4. Germline V gives CDR1 SNHLY, CDR2 FYNNEI. The CDR3 sequence is 14 residues long. DNA for the CDR3: TGTGCCAGCTCCAGACTAGCGGGGTACAATGAGCAGTTCTTC. Protein sequence: CASSRLAGYNEQFF.

The rearrangement joins TRBV15 to TRBJ2-1, with D possibly being TRBD1 or TRBD2 (6 bases each). The length of the CDR3 is 15 residues. CDR1 and CDR2 (germline): LNHNV, YYDKDF (reference sequence). V lost 8 bases and J lost 2, with 16 bases in between. The CDR3 DNA follows: TGTGCCACCTCGCCGGGGGCCCCTCCCTACAATGAGCAGTTCTTC. This translates into CATSPGAPPYNEQFF.

This chain uses TRBV4-1 with TRBJ2-1; 7 positions match TRBD1. This CDR3 region has 16 residues. V lost 1 base to trimming and J lost 5 bases; unmatched junction nucleotides: 8. Germline V gene lookup returns CDR1 MGHRA and CDR2 YSYEKL. The CDR3 sequence is CASSQGATGSHNEQFF. CDR3 sequence (DNA): TGCGCCAGCAGCCAAGGAGCGACAGGGTCCCACAATGAGCAGTTCTTC.

V usage is TRBV14 and J usage is TRBJ2-2; TRBD2 agrees at 7 bases. Germline V CDR1 and CDR2: SGHDN, FVKESK. CDR3 length: 14 residues. Trimming cost V 5 bases and J 3 bases; bases outside gene matches: 3. CDR3 residues: CASSESGDTGELFF. The CDR3 nucleotides read TGTGCCAGCAGCGAAAGCGGGGACACCGGGGAGCTGTTTTTT.

The rearrangement uses TRBV5-8 and TRBJ2-1; no clear D. CDR3 length: 16 residues. Germline loops: CDR1 SGHTS, CDR2 YDEGEE. V lost 4 bases and J lost 2, with 16 bases in between. CDR3 loop: CASSAELPKPYNEQFF. The CDR3 DNA follows: TGTGCCAGCAGCGCGGAACTCCCAAAGCCCTACAATGAGCAGTTCTTC.

The rearrangement joins TRBV5-4 to TRBJ2-7, with TRBD2 matching 10 bases. The trim removed 2 bases at V and 2 bases at J, leaving 4 bases unmatched. The CDR3 is made up of 15 amino acids. In germline, CDR1 is SGHNT, CDR2 YYREEE (reference sequence). Here the CDR3 reads CASSFSTSGTYEQYF. The CDR3 DNA is TGTGCCAGCAGCTTTAGCACTAGCGGGACCTACGAGCAGTACTTC.

The chain has TRBV28 and TRBJ1-2, with D uncertain. This CDR3 spans 13 amino acids. CDR1 is MDHEN and CDR2 is SYDVKM in the germline V gene. V shed 3 bases and J shed 8 bases, with 13 bases lying between them. The CDR3: CASSLTRLGGYTF. As DNA, the CDR3 is TGTGCCAGCAGTTTGACAAGGTTGGGAGGCTACACCTTC.

The V call is TRBV10-3, the J call TRBJ2-5; unclear D gene. This CDR3 has 13 residues. The germline V gene has CDR1 ENHRY and CDR2 SYGVKD. V gave up 6 bases and J gave up 5 bases, with 13 bases separating them. CDR3 bases: TGTGCCATCAGCGATTATAATCGTGAGACCCAGTACTTC. This gives the protein CAISDYNRETQYF.

The genes are TRBV2 and TRBJ2-7; 8 positions match TRBD2. The CDR3 runs to 15 residues. V lost 2 bases, J lost 5 bases, and 8 bases stayed unmatched. The germline V gene encodes CDR1 SNHLY and CDR2 FYNNEI. The CDR3 protein is CASSETLGRGDEQYF. The CDR3 bases are TGTGCCAGCAGTGAAACCCTCGGGAGGGGAGACGAGCAGTACTTC.

The chain combines TRBV23-1 with TRBJ2-7; D possibly corresponds to TRBD1 (5 bases). TRBV23-1 is sorted into the ORF group, with uncertain function. The CDR3 runs to 15 residues. The V gene lost 4 bases and the J gene lost 0 bases, with 13 bases spanning the gap. The CDR3 DNA reads as TGCGCCAGCAGTCCCCGCTCAGGGTACTCCTACGAGCAGTACTTC. Protein: CASSPRSGYSYEQYF.

The chain couples TRBV4-2 to TRBJ2-3; TRBD2 agrees at 16 bases. Per the germline V gene, CDR1 is LGHNA and CDR2 is YNFKEQ. The CDR3 loop spans 19 amino acids. The J segment lost 2 bases and the V segment lost 0 bases, leaving 5 bases of the junction unmatched. The CDR3 sequence is CASSQDGTSGRALTDTQYF. CDR3 DNA: TGTGCCAGCAGCCAAGACGGGACTAGCGGGAGGGCCCTCACAGATACGCAGTATTTT.

This clone was counted only a few times. The CDR3 here is CASRSRGTLAKNIQYF. In DNA form, the CDR3 reads TGCGCCAGCAGGAGTAGGGGGACCCTAGCCAAAAACATTCAGTACTTC. This chain joins TRBV10-1 and TRBJ2-4; tentative D call: TRBD1 (6 bases). V was pared by 6 bases and J by 0 bases, with 15 bases between. CDR1 and CDR2 (germline): WNHNN, SYGVQD (reference sequence). The CDR3 is 16 amino acids.

The CDR3 protein is CASSLASLGPLMNTEAFF. CDR3 bases: TGCGCCAGCAGCTTGGCCTCTTTGGGGCCATTGATGAACACTGAAGCTTTCTTT. The chain joins TRBV5-1 to TRBJ1-1, with a tentative D call TRBD1 (5 bases). V was trimmed by 0 bases and J by 0 bases, leaving 18 bases between them. There are 18 residues in the CDR3. Germline CDR1 SGHRS, CDR2 YFSETQ.

The chain carries TRBV7-2 and TRBJ2-7, with D possibly matching TRBD2 (6 bases). The CDR3 extends over 15 amino acids. Germline CDR1 SGHTA, CDR2 FQGNSA. V was pared by 4 bases and J by 3 bases, with 16 bases between. CDR3 in amino acids: CASSSYGGTHYEQYF. For the CDR3, the DNA is TGTGCCAGCAGCTCCTATGGGGGGACGCACTACGAGCAGTACTTC.